The clone carrying this T cell receptor (beta chain) appeared a few times. The CDR3 has 13 residues. Germline assignment: CDR1 MNHNY and CDR2 SVGAGI (reference sequence). V lost 5 bases to trimming and J lost 3 bases, with 10 bases between them. The data were obtained in a study of cytomegalovirus exposure and HLA in healthy donors. Primers: 60 Vbeta forward and 13 Jbeta reverse. Using immunoSEQ multiplex PCR, the repertoire was profiled, and TCRdb retains in-frame clones only, with some absent. The sample records 150,000 to 200,000 clones, around 80% being singletons. Sequencing input: PBMCs. The chain combines TRBV6-6 with TRBJ1-2; no reliable D call. The sequence was obtained from a human donor in good health. The CDR3 sequence: CASSTDGYYGYTF. Here the CDR3 DNA reads TGTGCCAGCAGTACCGACGGGTACTATGGCTACACCTTC.